This record concerns one T cell receptor beta chain sequence. Selection required adequate fresh-frozen tumor tissue plus more than two years' survival data. This sample stems from a study of glioma-infiltrating T cells after dendritic cell vaccination. This CDR3 spans 14 amino acids. Germline loops: CDR1 KGHSH, CDR2 LQKENI. Trimming stripped 3 bases from V and 2 bases from J, with 8 bases between. TCRB CDR3 was amplified from 2 ug genomic DNA or less. Produced via immunoSEQ multiplex PCR; TCRdb's table is partial and in-frame only. This table holds more than 30,000 clones, 90% found once. The clonotype comes from a human donor with glioblastoma. Sequencing was performed on blood, taken before dendritic cell vaccination. The chain couples TRBV18 to TRBJ1-5; no definite D call. CDR3: CASSPSGGNQPQHF. The DNA for the CDR3 is TGTGCCAGCTCACCGTCCGGAGGCAATCAGCCCCAGCATTTT.